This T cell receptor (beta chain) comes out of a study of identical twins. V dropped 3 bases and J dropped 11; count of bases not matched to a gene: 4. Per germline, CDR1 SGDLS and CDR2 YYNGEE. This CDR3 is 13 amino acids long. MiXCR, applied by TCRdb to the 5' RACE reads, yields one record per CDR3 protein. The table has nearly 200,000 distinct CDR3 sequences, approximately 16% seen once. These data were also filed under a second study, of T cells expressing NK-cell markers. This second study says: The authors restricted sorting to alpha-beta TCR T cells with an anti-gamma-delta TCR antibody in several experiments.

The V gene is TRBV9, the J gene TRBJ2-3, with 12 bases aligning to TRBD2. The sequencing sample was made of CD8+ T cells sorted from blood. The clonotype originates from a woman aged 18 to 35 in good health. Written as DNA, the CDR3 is TGTGCCAGCAGCGGACTAGCGGGAGAAATGCAGTATTTT. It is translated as CASSGLAGEMQYF.